This TCR beta chain was sequenced for a study of cytomegalovirus exposure and HLA in healthy donors. The repertoire was sequenced with immunoSEQ multiplex PCR; TCRdb's copy has only in-frame clones and lacks some. The data hold around 150,000 clones, with approximately 90% observed a single time. The CDR3 totals 15 residues. In germline, CDR1 is LNHNV, CDR2 YYDKDF (reference sequence). The junction had 1 base not matched to a gene; V was cut back by 0 bases and J by 1 base. Study outcomes and limitations: TCR clusters originating in the first cohort tended to co-occur in the approximately 120 validation repertoires, according to a later analysis. Using the classifier, cytomegalovirus status was reportedly diagnosed with high specificity and sensitivity.

In regard to this clone: Its specificity is not known.

This sequence was found in a man aged 18 to 30 in good health and CMV-seronegative. The chain has TRBV15 and TRBJ2-3; 7 bases fit TRBD2. The sample consisted of PBMCs. Written as DNA, the CDR3 is TGTGCCACCAGCAGAGATCGGGGGGGCACAGATACGCAGTATTTT. This translates into CATSRDRGGTDTQYF.